This TCR beta chain emerged from a study of T cell repertoires in cytomegalovirus infection (dated by TCRdb to about 2019). General notes on the study: The peptide stimulations were aimed at well-studied HLA-B-restricted epitopes as well as recently identified HLA-C-restricted CMV epitopes, whose presentation resists viral immunomodulation. The HLA type of each donor mattered for the analysis, because public TCR beta signatures pointed to carriage of CMV infection along with the matching HLA type.

This clonotype was observed a few times. No antigen is known for it. No base quality information exists; no much larger clone differs at one position. From its cysteine to its phenylalanine, the CDR3 spans 15 amino acids. CDR3 DNA only is kept here, 45 bases in frame from base 1. From a lookup of the germline V gene, CDR1 and CDR2 are SGHDT and YYEEEE. At the junction V is shortened by 3 bases and J by 0 bases, with 10 bases in between. In the paper's terms, the treatment or condition label means: in vitro stimulation with specific CMV peptide epitopes to enrich CMV-specific T cells. On the study overall, not on this receptor specifically: Cumulative frequency of public TCR beta family members discriminated carriers of CMV infection plus the relevant HLA type in this cohort and an independent 352-donor cohort. The ex vivo response was dominated by HLA-C-restricted CMV-specific TCR beta clonotypes, which also provided the single most frequent clonotype in two of eight donors.

TCRdb names Illumina HiSeq 1500 as the instrument used. The raw public reads went through TCRdb reprocessing: fastp at Q25, MiXCR clone calling, in-frame beta chains kept. A single entry per CDR3 protein holds the most common genes and DNA from its merged rows. The sample table lists approximately 110,000 distinct CDR3 sequences, around 28% of them with a count of one. The ten top clones hold about three quarters of the sample. The chain couples TRBV5-6 to TRBJ1-3; TRBD1 is a possible D gene, resting on 5 matching bases. This specimen consisted of CD8+ T cells from cultured PBMCs, obtained from culture after CMV antigen stimulation. The receptor comes from a human donor in good health (CMV status not recorded). Some clones in this sample may be carry-over from other donors' samples. The DNA reads as follows: TGTGCCAGCAGCTCGGGACGGAACTCTGGAAACACCATATATTTT. This sequence encodes CASSSGRNSGNTIYF.